This T cell receptor beta chain is drawn from a study of T-cell reconstitution after alpha-beta-depleted transplantation in children. The library targeted TCRbeta and was prepared with unique molecular identifiers. Using its own MiXCR run on the PCR reads, TCRdb lists one record per CDR3 protein. The table records around 380,000 distinct CDR3 sequences, 11% of them present only once. This clonotype was sampled from a human donor who donated a stem cell graft to a child with acute myeloid leukemia. This specimen consisted of PBMCs from the stem cell graft donor, obtained from the stem cell graft.

CDR3 protein: CASSGSRDGYTF. The CDR3 DNA sequence: TGTGCCAGCAGTGGATCTAGAGATGGCTACACCTTC. This chain uses TRBV2 with TRBJ1-2; D is ambiguous. Trimming shortened V by 4 bases and J by 6 bases, and 9 bases separated the two germline ends. Looked up from germline, CDR1 is SNHLY and CDR2 is FYNNEI. This CDR3 is built from 12 residues. The full variable domain, with the rest looked up from reference TRBV2 and TRBJ1-2, is EPEVTQTPSHQVTQMGQEVILRCVPISNHLYFYWYRQILGQKVEFLVSFYNNEISEKSEIFDDQFSVERPDGSNFTLKIRSTKLEDSAMYFCASSGSRDGYTFGSGTRLTVV.